Here is one T cell receptor beta chain with its context. Authors' analysis steps: Quantification of nucleated cells was approximated via reference gene primer amplification. The protocol was immunoSEQ multiplex PCR, while the TCRdb copy is restricted to in-frame clones and leaves out a portion. From that table come the V and J calls and clone size; the DNA was used to work out D and trimming. The table includes about 140,000 clones, over 60% detected once. The data belong to a study of blood T cell repertoires in COVID-19. About the study: Sources were T cells, B-cell-depleted T cells, or PBMCs; the material itself was cDNA or gDNA.

Those enrolled, adults aged about 18 to 89 years, came from roughly 23 US areas. CDR3 length: 15 amino acids. Germline trimming cut 0 bases from V and 4 bases from J; bases unmatched to any gene: 6. Looked up from germline, CDR1 is SNHLY and CDR2 is FYNNEI. The rearrangement uses TRBV2 and TRBJ2-7; 7 positions agree with TRBD2. What was sequenced was PBMCs or T cells enriched from blood (not recorded which). This TCR derives from a woman aged 50 to 65 who had recovered from COVID-19. The CDR3 is CASSEAPSGPYEQYF. As DNA, the CDR3 is TGTGCCAGCAGTGAAGCACCTAGCGGACCTTACGAGCAGTACTTC.